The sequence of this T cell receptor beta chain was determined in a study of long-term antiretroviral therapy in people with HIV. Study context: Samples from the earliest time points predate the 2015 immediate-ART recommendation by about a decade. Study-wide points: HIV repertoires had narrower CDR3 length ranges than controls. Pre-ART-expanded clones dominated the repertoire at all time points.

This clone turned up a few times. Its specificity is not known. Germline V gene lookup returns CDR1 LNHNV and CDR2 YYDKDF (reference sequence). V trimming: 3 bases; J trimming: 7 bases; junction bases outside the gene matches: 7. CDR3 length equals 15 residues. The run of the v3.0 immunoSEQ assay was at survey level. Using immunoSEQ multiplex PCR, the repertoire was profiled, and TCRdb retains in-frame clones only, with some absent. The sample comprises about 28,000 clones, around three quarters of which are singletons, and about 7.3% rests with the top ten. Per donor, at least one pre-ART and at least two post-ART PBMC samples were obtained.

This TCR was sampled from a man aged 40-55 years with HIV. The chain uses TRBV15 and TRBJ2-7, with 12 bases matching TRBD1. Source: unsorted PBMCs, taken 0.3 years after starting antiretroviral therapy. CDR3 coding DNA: TGTGCCACCAGCAGCGGGACAGGGGGCAAACAGGAGCAGTACTTC. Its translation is CATSSGTGGKQEQYF.